The TCR beta chain under discussion was sequenced for a study of vaccination and CD4 T cells after COVID-19. As for the study in general: Samples were taken after vaccination, a median of approximately 73 days after dose two, with a range of 14 to 241. Overlapping SARS-CoV-2, HCoV-NL63, HCoV-OC43 and HCoV-229E spike peptides were used to stimulate cells.

The Oncomine TCR Beta short-read assay generated sequence data from the DNA of cultured CD4+ T cells. TCRdb used MiXCR to reprocess the PCR reads, holding one entry per CDR3 protein. The sample holds about 13,000 distinct CDR3 sequences, 74% seen once. Note on this clonotype: Its antigen is unknown.

CDR1 SGHNT and CDR2 YENEEA come from the germline V gene. The length of the CDR3 is 13 residues. V shed 4 bases and J shed 4 bases, with 10 bases lying between them. Treatment reported: approximately 11-day PBMC culture with coronavirus spike peptide pools or control peptides (ViraFEST assay). ViraFEST stimulated the growth of antigen-specific T cells using peptide pools and subsequently profiled their TCRs by sequencing. This chain links TRBV11-3 with TRBJ1-2; D remains unclear. This sample comprised CD4+ T cells from blood, cultured in vitro, obtained after SARS-CoV-2 vaccination. This TCR came from a human donor who received a COVID-19 vaccine. The CDR3 DNA follows: TGTGCCAGCAGCTCGGGGAACGCCTATGGCTACACCTTC. Amino acid sequence: CASSSGNAYGYTF.